The 31 T cell receptor beta chains below come from one sample, sequenced in a study of T-cell reconstitution after alpha-beta-depleted transplantation in children. Unique molecular identifiers were incorporated during preparation of the TCRbeta library. Using its own MiXCR run on the PCR reads, TCRdb lists one record per CDR3 protein. Among about 300,000 distinct CDR3 sequences, around a tenth were seen once, and the ten largest hold roughly 7.1%. The material was PBMCs, obtained before TCRalphabeta/CD19-depleted stem cell transplant. These receptors were obtained from a boy younger than two with acute myeloid leukemia, due to receive a stem cell transplant.

This clonotype was observed a handful of times. The rearrangement joins TRBV21-1 to TRBJ2-7; the D call of TRBD2 is as the table states it, not checked on the DNA. TRBV21-1 is labeled a pseudogene. There are 20 residues in the CDR3. CDR3 amino acids: CASSKARTSGRASMTYEQYF. The CDR3 nucleotides are TGTGCCAGCAGCAAAGCAAGGACTAGCGGGAGGGCCTCGATGACCTACGAGCAGTACTTC.

This clonotype has ten or more counts. The gene calls are TRBV11-2 and TRBJ2-3; TRBD2 matches at 11 bases. CDR3 length: 19 amino acids. Unmatched junction bases numbered 15, after V lost 7 bases and J lost 0 bases. Germline V CDR1 and CDR2: SGHAT, FQNNGV. CDR3 residues: CASTPGGLWTSGSTDTQYF. Written as DNA, the CDR3 is TGTGCCAGCACCCCGGGGGGTTTGTGGACTAGCGGGAGCACAGATACGCAGTATTTT.

This clonotype was recorded at least ten times. The CDR3 nucleotides are TGTGCCAGCAGCTCCGGGACAGGCGATAATTCACCCCTCCACTTT. It codes for CASSSGTGDNSPLHF. The chain carries TRBV11-2 and TRBJ1-6; 8 bases line up with TRBD1. CDR1 SGHAT and CDR2 FQNNGV come from the germline V gene. The CDR3 has 15 residues. V shed 4 bases, J shed 5 bases, and the junction held 4 bases outside the gene matches.

This clonotype was counted ten times or more. This rearrangement joins TRBV7-8 to TRBJ1-1; D not certain. Germline CDR1 SGHVS, CDR2 FQNEAQ. The length of the CDR3 is 14 residues. V was pared by 5 bases and J by 0 bases, with 10 bases between. The CDR3 loop reads CASSRNLLNTEAFF. CDR3 in DNA: TGTGCCAGCAGCCGTAACCTATTGAACACTGAAGCTTTCTTT.

This clonotype was observed many times. CDR3 bases: TGTGCCAGCTCACGGACAGGCCCGGAGACCCAGTACTTC. It codes for CASSRTGPETQYF. The genes are TRBV18 and TRBJ2-5, with TRBD1 matching 7 bases. CDR3 length: 13 residues. The J segment lost 5 bases and the V segment lost 4 bases, leaving 4 bases of the junction unmatched. Per germline, CDR1 KGHSH and CDR2 LQKENI.

The chain combines TRBV12-3 or TRBV12-4 with TRBJ1-5; no firm D call. The V end was cut by 3 bases, the J end by 7 bases, with 19 bases between. The CDR3 runs 16 residues. The CDR3 loop is CASSFTEPAIRQPQHF. The CDR3 DNA sequence: TGTGCCAGCAGTTTCACAGAACCCGCGATAAGACAGCCCCAGCATTTT.

This clonotype was picked up a small number of times. V and J are TRBV12-3 or TRBV12-4 and TRBJ1-1; D unclear. Between the trimmed V and J ends, which lost 3 bases and 4 bases, there was a span of 9 bases. The CDR3 covers 13 residues. The CDR3 DNA sequence: TGTGCCAGCAGTTTCACCAGCCTCACTGAAGCTTTCTTT. Translated, it gives CASSFTSLTEAFF.

This clonotype was seen many times. The chain couples TRBV21-1 to TRBJ2-7; the table assigns TRBD1, which was not confirmed against the DNA. TRBV21-1 is described as a pseudogene. This CDR3 is 15 amino acids long. The CDR3 nucleotides read TGTGCCAGCAGCAAAGCAGCGGACACCTCCTACGAGCAGTACTTC. It translates to CASSKAADTSYEQYF.

This clonotype has a handful of counts. The rearrangement joins TRBV12-3 or TRBV12-4 to TRBJ2-3; no firm D call. CDR3 length: 12 amino acids. Trimming pared 4 bases from V and 5 bases from J, leaving 7 bases between. CDR3 DNA sequence: TGTGCCAGCAGTTCCCAGTTAGATACGCAGTATTTT. It translates to CASSSQLDTQYF.

This clonotype was recorded many times. V and J are TRBV7-8 and TRBJ2-3, with a weak D call TRBD2 (6 bases). This CDR3 has 15 residues. Trimming removed 5 bases at V and 3 bases at J, with 15 bases between. CDR1 and CDR2 (germline): SGHVS, FQNEAQ. CDR3 DNA: TGTGCCAGCAGCCTTCGGGAGATCAGTACAGATACGCAGTATTTT. Residues: CASSLREISTDTQYF.

This clonotype occurred many times. The chain joins TRBV20-1 to TRBJ2-1, with a possible D match to TRBD2 (5 bases). With 0 bases removed from V and 1 base from J, the gap between germline ends came to 10 bases. Germline V gene lookup returns CDR1 DFQATT and CDR2 SNEGSKA (reference sequence). This CDR3 comprises 15 residues. CDR3 coding DNA: TGCAGTGCTAGAGAAGGGAGCGGTTCCTACAATGAGCAGTTCTTC. This translates into CSAREGSGSYNEQFF.

The genes are TRBV28 and TRBJ1-3; no definite D call. This CDR3 has 15 residues. Trimming took 2 bases from V and 0 from J, leaving 8 bases between them. Germline V gene data show CDR1 as MDHEN and CDR2 as SYDVKM. CDR3 residues: CASSLLWRSGNTIYF. Here the CDR3 DNA reads TGTGCCAGCAGTTTACTCTGGCGCTCTGGAAACACCATATATTTT.

J is TRBJ2-5 and V is TRBV30; 11 bases line up with TRBD1. After removal of 2 bases from V and 2 bases from J, the junction contained 1 base not matched to a gene. CDR1 and CDR2 from the germline V gene are GTSNPN and SVGIG (reference sequence). The CDR3 extends over 14 amino acids. The DNA for the CDR3 is TGTGCCTGGAGTAGGGACAGGGGGCAAGAGACCCAGTACTTC. It yields the protein CAWSRDRGQETQYF.

This clonotype showed up many times. The V gene is TRBV5-1, the J gene TRBJ1-6; D call uncertain. This CDR3 is built from 16 residues. Trimming took off 2 bases at V and 7 bases at J, with 16 bases between the two ends. The germline CDR1 and CDR2 sequences are SGHRS and YFSETQ. The CDR3, as DNA: TGCGCCAGCAGCTTCCGGGAGCAGAATTTGAATTCACCCCTCCACTTT. It codes for CASSFREQNLNSPLHF.

In its sample, this clonotype was seen many times. The V call is TRBV4-3, the J call TRBJ2-3, with D tentatively TRBD1 (6 bases). The CDR3 is 13 amino acids. V was cut by 5 bases and J by 6 bases, with 12 bases left in between. Germline CDR1 is LGHNA and CDR2 is YSLEER. CDR3 bases: TGCGCCAGCAGCGCAAATCAGGGGGATACGCAGTATTTT. Residues: CASSANQGDTQYF.

V usage is TRBV27 and J usage is TRBJ2-5, with 10 bases identical to TRBD2. CDR3 length equals 19 residues. From germline, CDR1 is MNHEY and CDR2 SMNVEV (reference sequence). V gave up 2 bases and J gave up 1 base; unmatched junction bases: 13. The CDR3 DNA follows: TGTGCCAGCAGTTTACTACCCCCTCCCTTAGCGGGGGGCCAAGAGACCCAGTACTTC. It encodes CASSLLPPPLAGGQETQYF.

This clonotype was counted ten times or more. The rearrangement joins TRBV7-9 to TRBJ1-4; TRBD1 agrees at 8 bases. In germline, CDR1 is SEHNR, CDR2 FQNEAQ (reference sequence). Losses at the gene ends were 0 bases for V and 8 bases for J; bases not matched to a gene: 8. The CDR3 runs 16 residues. The CDR3 sequence is CASSLAGTGEEEKLFF. Here the CDR3 DNA reads TGTGCCAGCAGCTTAGCCGGGACAGGCGAGGAGGAAAAACTGTTTTTT.

The J gene is TRBJ2-1, the V gene TRBV20-1; a weak D match, TRBD1 (6 bases). Looked up from germline, CDR1 is DFQATT and CDR2 is SNEGSKA (reference sequence). V was pared by 3 bases and J by 4 bases, with 16 bases between. This CDR3 region has 15 residues. The CDR3 is CSASLVGAGYNEQFF. CDR3 coding DNA: TGCAGTGCTAGTCTGGTGGGGGCTGGGTACAATGAGCAGTTCTTC.

The chain links TRBV5-4 to TRBJ2-1; the D is unclear. This CDR3 spans 16 amino acids. Germline-derived CDR1 and CDR2 are SGHNT and YYREEE (reference sequence). V was pared by 0 bases and J by 0 bases, with 10 bases between. Here the CDR3 reads CASSLEFHLSYNEQFF. CDR3 DNA: TGTGCCAGCAGCTTGGAATTTCACCTCTCCTACAATGAGCAGTTCTTC.

This clonotype came up many times. The rearrangement uses TRBV5-1 and TRBJ2-3; unclear D gene. This CDR3 is 15 amino acids long. V was pared by 0 bases and J by 2 bases, with 10 bases between. The V gene's germline CDR1 is SGHRS and CDR2 YFSETQ. As DNA, the CDR3 is TGCGCCAGCAGCTTGGCCCAGGCCGTCACAGATACGCAGTATTTT. Residues: CASSLAQAVTDTQYF.

This clonotype was seen many times. This rearrangement joins TRBV3-1 to TRBJ2-2; D not certain. The V gene's germline CDR1 is LGHDT and CDR2 YNNKEL (reference sequence). Trimming left V 1 base short and J 5 bases short, with 8 bases between. This CDR3 has 14 residues. This CDR3 is CASSQGPRTGELFF. The CDR3 nucleotides are TGTGCCAGCAGCCAAGGTCCGCGGACCGGGGAGCTGTTTTTT.

This clonotype was picked up many times. This sequence joins TRBV7-2 and TRBJ2-3; 8 nucleotides align to TRBD2. J gave up 4 bases and V 3 bases, and 9 bases lay outside the gene matches. The CDR3 runs to 16 residues. Germline V gene sequence: CDR1 SGHTA, CDR2 FQGNSA. In DNA form, the CDR3 reads TGTGCCAGCAGCTTTTCCTCCGGGAGGGCCCCAGATACGCAGTATTTT. Protein product: CASSFSSGRAPDTQYF. The complete variable domain, with remaining parts taken from reference TRBV7-2 and TRBJ2-3, reads GAGVSQSPSNKVTEKGKDVELRCDPISGHTALYWYRQSLGQGLEFLIYFQGNSAPDKSGLPSDRFSAERTGGSVSTLTIQRTQQEDSAVYLCASSFSSGRAPDTQYFGPGTRLTVL.

This clonotype has a count of ten or more. The chain joins TRBV5-1 to TRBJ2-1; 9 bases map to TRBD1. The ends lost 5 bases at V and 9 bases at J; junction bases unmatched: 6. This CDR3 contains 13 residues. Germline lookup yields CDR1 SGHRS and CDR2 YFSETQ. In nucleotides, the CDR3 is TGCGCCAGCAGAGCACAGGGGGCAGGTGAGCAGTTCTTC. The encoded protein is CASRAQGAGEQFF.

This clonotype was detected only a few times. Here the CDR3 reads CATSRTPPGVLFYEQYF. For the CDR3, the DNA is TGTGCCACCAGCAGGACCCCCCCGGGAGTCCTATTTTACGAGCAGTACTTC. The chain links TRBV15 to TRBJ2-7; possibly TRBD2 for D (6 bases). This CDR3 has 17 residues. The germline V gene encodes CDR1 LNHNV and CDR2 YYDKDF (reference sequence). Trimming cost V 3 bases and J 4 bases, with 22 bases left between them. Filled out from reference TRBV15 and TRBJ2-7, the complete variable domain reads DAMVIQNPRYQVTQFGKPVTLSCSQTLNHNVMYWYQQKSSQAPKLLFHYYDKDFNNEADTPDNFQSRRPNTSFCFLDIRSPGLGDTAMYLCATSRTPPGVLFYEQYFGPGTRLTVT.

This clonotype was seen a few times. The chain couples TRBV5-6 to TRBJ2-1, with 8 bases that match TRBD1. CDR3 length equals 13 residues. CDR1 is SGHDT, CDR2 YYEEEE, per germline. V was pared by 3 bases and J by 8 bases, with 4 bases of the junction left unmatched. The CDR3 here is CASSSGGRDEQFF. In DNA form, the CDR3 reads TGTGCCAGCAGCTCAGGGGGCCGGGATGAGCAGTTCTTC.

This clonotype occurred many times. The gene calls are TRBV5-1 and TRBJ2-2; 8 nucleotides agree with TRBD1. The V segment lost 0 bases and the J segment 0 bases; nucleotides outside the gene matches: 4. Germline values: CDR1 SGHRS, CDR2 YFSETQ. CDR3 length equals 17 residues. CDR3 amino acids: CASSLARQGTNTGELFF. The CDR3 DNA is TGCGCCAGCAGCTTGGCCCGACAGGGGACGAACACCGGGGAGCTGTTTTTT.

This clonotype was detected many times. J is TRBJ1-5 and V is TRBV12-3 or TRBV12-4; a weak D match, TRBD1 (6 bases). The CDR3 contains 15 residues. V lost 6 bases to trimming and J lost 1 base, with 13 bases between them. The CDR3 protein is CASSQGTPSNQPQHF. CDR3 nucleotides: TGTGCCAGCAGCCAGGGGACACCAAGCAATCAGCCCCAGCATTTT.

This clonotype was observed many times. The chain couples TRBV5-1 to TRBJ2-3; 10 bases fit TRBD2. Germline V gives CDR1 SGHRS, CDR2 YFSETQ. The CDR3 spans 15 residues. Trimming removed 0 bases from V and 7 bases from J; junction bases left unmatched: 5. The CDR3 is CASSLVAGGSNTQYF. CDR3 nucleotides: TGCGCCAGCAGCTTGGTAGCGGGAGGTTCGAATACGCAGTATTTT.

Comments on this clonotype: One junction end does not reproduce the germline sequence, and a read error may be involved. The chain employs TRBV9 and TRBJ2-3; 12 bases match TRBD2. CDR1 is SGDLS, CDR2 YYNGEE, per germline. There are 16 residues in the CDR3. Here the CDR3 reads CASSEKLAGGADRQYF. CDR3 sequence (DNA): TGTGCCAGCAGCGAAAAACTAGCGGGGGGAGCAGATAGGCAGTATTTT.

Many counts were recorded for this clonotype. The chain uses TRBV9 and TRBJ2-2; 10 bases fit TRBD2. Germline lookup yields CDR1 SGDLS and CDR2 YYNGEE. This CDR3 spans 18 amino acids. The V and J ends lost 0 bases and 3 bases, in that order; junction bases with no gene match: 8. The CDR3 nucleotides read TGTGCCAGCAGCGTAGGGGATAGCGGGGGGTCTTACACCGGGGAGCTGTTTTTT. Protein: CASSVGDSGGSYTGELFF.

Remarks on this clonotype: Compared with germline, one end of the junction differs, possibly owing to a read error. This sequence joins TRBV12-3 or TRBV12-4 and TRBJ2-1; D is ambiguous. There are 15 residues in the CDR3. This CDR3 reads CAISLMAVTYNEQFF. Written as DNA, the CDR3 is TGTGCCATCAGTTTAATGGCTGTAACCTACAATGAGCAGTTCTTC.